The 26 T cell receptor beta chains below all came from one sample that was sequenced in a study of blood T cell repertoires in COVID-19. Repertoires were generated with immunoSEQ multiplex PCR, while TCRdb's copy carries only in-frame clones and drops some. This sample has around 270,000 clones, with approximately 81% found just once. The sample consisted of peripheral blood. The receptors come from a man aged 55-75 years with acute or convalescent COVID-19.

The chain recombines TRBV5-1 with TRBJ1-1; weak D call: TRBD1 (6 bases). Trimming removed 4 bases at V and 3 bases at J, with 16 bases between. The length of the CDR3 is 15 residues. The germline CDR1 and CDR2 sequences are SGHRS and YFSETQ. The CDR3 loop is CASSPGGHRDTEAFF. For the CDR3, the DNA is TGCGCCAGCAGCCCGGGGGGACATCGCGACACTGAAGCTTTCTTT.

The V gene is TRBV28, the J gene TRBJ1-1, with 8 bases that match TRBD1. CDR3 length: 14 amino acids. Per the germline V gene, CDR1 is MDHEN and CDR2 is SYDVKM. The V and J ends lost 5 bases and 1 base, in that order; junction bases with no gene match: 3. The CDR3 DNA is TGTGCCAGCAGTGACAGGGGAGGGAACACTGAAGCTTTCTTT. Encoded protein: CASSDRGGNTEAFF.

There are a few counts of this clone. The rearrangement joins TRBV5-1 to TRBJ2-5; 8 positions agree with TRBD2. This CDR3 contains 15 residues. The ends lost 4 bases at V and 7 bases at J; junction bases unmatched: 12. The germline gives CDR1 SGHRS, CDR2 YFSETQ. CDR3 amino acids: CASSPTGLERVTQYF. The CDR3 region has the DNA TGCGCCAGCAGCCCCACGGGACTAGAAAGAGTGACCCAGTACTTC.

About this clone: One end of the junction fails to match germline, which may point to a read error. The chain links TRBV7-9 to TRBJ1-5; possible D gene TRBD1, 6 bases. This CDR3 contains 15 residues. Germline CDR1 and CDR2: SEHNR and FQNEAQ (reference sequence). The CDR3: CASSVSGATNQPQHF. CDR3 nucleotide sequence: TGTGCCAGCAGCGTTTCAGGGGCCACCAATCAACCCCAGCATTTT.

This chain connects TRBV19 to TRBJ1-5; D remains unclear. CDR3 length: 17 amino acids. Germline CDR1 reads LNHDA; CDR2 reads SQIVND (reference sequence). The V end lost 5 bases, the J end lost 0 bases, and 17 bases lay between the germline ends. The CDR3 loop is CASSVRPSPYSNQPQHF. CDR3 DNA sequence: TGTGCCAGTAGTGTCAGGCCCTCCCCGTATAGCAATCAGCCCCAGCATTTT.

V and J are TRBV6-4 and TRBJ1-5; D is ambiguous. The CDR3 length is 13 residues. Germline-derived CDR1 and CDR2 are MRHNA and SNTAGT. The V and J ends lost 5 bases and 7 bases respectively, with 12 bases between them. CDR3 protein: CASSREEGQPQHF. Here the CDR3 DNA reads TGTGCCAGCAGTCGAGAGGAGGGACAGCCCCAGCATTTT.

The V call is TRBV27, the J call TRBJ1-6; tentatively, D is TRBD1 (5 bases). Trimming removed 7 bases at V and 8 bases at J, with 15 bases between. Germline V CDR1 and CDR2: MNHEY, SMNVEV (reference sequence). The CDR3 loop spans 14 amino acids. The DNA of the CDR3 is TGTGCCAGCACCCACCAGGGTAGGCATTCACCCCTCCACTTT. This encodes CASTHQGRHSPLHF.

The V and J genes are TRBV9 and TRBJ2-1; maybe TRBD1 (6 bases). The CDR3 has 15 amino acids. Between the trimmed V and J ends, which lost 4 bases and 8 bases, there was a span of 19 bases. Germline-derived CDR1 and CDR2 are SGDLS and YYNGEE. CDR3 in amino acids: CASSPALTGTHEQFF. Here the CDR3 DNA reads TGTGCCAGCAGCCCAGCTCTGACAGGTACCCATGAGCAGTTCTTC.

This chain connects TRBV5-5 to TRBJ2-3; the D is unclear. The CDR3 runs to 16 residues. Trimming removed 5 bases from V and 0 bases from J, with 16 bases in between. Germline CDR1 reads SGHKS; CDR2 reads YYEKEE (reference sequence). As DNA, the CDR3 is TGTGCCAGCAGTTTTATCCGGTCCTCTAGCACAGATACGCAGTATTTT. Its protein is CASSFIRSSSTDTQYF.

This clone was counted a single time. The J gene is TRBJ2-5, the V gene TRBV19; a weak D match, TRBD2 (5 bases). Germline V lookup: CDR1 LNHDA, CDR2 SQIVND (reference sequence). The V end lost 8 bases, the J end lost 1 base, and 11 bases lay between the germline ends. This CDR3 contains 13 residues. The CDR3, as DNA: TGTGCCAGTTCCTCGGGATTCCAAGAGACCCAGTACTTC. Translation: CASSSGFQETQYF.

This clone was observed a handful of times. The chain links TRBV7-9 to TRBJ2-2; D is uncertain. The CDR3 is 13 residues long. The V gene lost 0 bases and the J gene lost 6 bases, with 5 bases spanning the gap. Germline lookup yields CDR1 SEHNR and CDR2 FQNEAQ (reference sequence). The CDR3: CASSLAQPGELFF. The CDR3 nucleotides are TGTGCCAGCAGCTTAGCACAGCCCGGGGAGCTGTTTTTT.

The gene calls are TRBV7-2 and TRBJ1-2; TRBD1 matches at 9 bases. The CDR3 runs 15 residues. Germline assignment: CDR1 SGHTA and CDR2 FQGNSA. Trimming cost V 5 bases and J 4 bases; bases outside gene matches: 8. Here the CDR3 DNA reads TGTGCCAGCAGCCCCAGGGACAGGGTGGGCTATGGCTACACCTTC. Protein: CASSPRDRVGYGYTF.

This clone was counted once. The CDR3 DNA follows: TGTGCCAGCAGTCTAAAATTCGACTGCACGACAGATACGCAGTATTTT. It translates to CASSLKFDCTTDTQYF. The V gene is TRBV6-9, the J gene TRBJ2-3; no reliable D call. This CDR3 has 16 residues. The V gene's germline CDR1 is MNHGY and CDR2 SVAAGI. Trimming shortened V by 5 bases and J by 3 bases, and 18 bases separated the two germline ends.

J is TRBJ2-1 and V is TRBV10-3; perhaps TRBD2 as D (5 bases). Trimming shortened V by 3 bases and J by 6 bases, and 21 bases separated the two germline ends. Looked up from germline, CDR1 is ENHRY and CDR2 is SYGVKD. This CDR3 comprises 17 residues. The CDR3 bases are TGTGCCATCAGTGATAGGACTGTGGCAGCGAGATCCAATGAGCAGTTCTTC. It codes for CAISDRTVAARSNEQFF.

V is TRBV5-1 and J is TRBJ2-5; possible D gene TRBD2, 5 bases. The CDR3 is 14 amino acids. Germline V gene data show CDR1 as SGHRS and CDR2 as YFSETQ. Trimming cost V 0 bases and J 5 bases, with 11 bases left between them. CDR3 coding DNA: TGCGCCAGCAGCTTGGTGCTAGCTTTCGAGACCCAGTACTTC. This sequence encodes CASSLVLAFETQYF.

The V call is TRBV19, the J call TRBJ1-5, with 10 bases matching TRBD1. V shed 4 bases, J shed 2 bases, and the junction held 20 bases outside the gene matches. CDR1 LNHDA and CDR2 SQIVND come from the germline V gene (reference sequence). This CDR3 contains 21 residues. CDR3 DNA sequence: TGTGCCAGTAGTAGAGGGTTTGGACCCGGGACAGGGGTCCATGGCAATCAGCCCCAGCATTTT. Translation: CASSRGFGPGTGVHGNQPQHF.

V and J are TRBV30 and TRBJ1-2; D gene unclear. This CDR3 contains 10 residues. V dropped 5 bases and J dropped 6 bases, with 7 bases sitting between them. Germline V gene data show CDR1 as GTSNPN and CDR2 as SVGIG (reference sequence). CDR3 nucleotide sequence: TGTGCCTGGGACGGTAATGGCTACACCTTC. This encodes CAWDGNGYTF.

This chain links TRBV5-4 with TRBJ2-7, with TRBD1 matching over 8 bases. This CDR3 spans 15 amino acids. Germline trimming cut 1 base from V and 5 bases from J; bases unmatched to any gene: 8. Germline CDR1 is SGHNT and CDR2 is YYREEE (reference sequence). In DNA form, the CDR3 reads TGTGCCAGCAGCTTGTGGACAGGGCCCATCGACGAGCAGTACTTC. Its translation is CASSLWTGPIDEQYF.

In this sample, this clone turned up a few times. V and J are TRBV11-2 and TRBJ1-3; D not resolved. The CDR3 has 17 residues. The V gene's germline CDR1 is SGHAT and CDR2 FQNNGV. Trimming took off 0 bases at V and 0 bases at J, with 12 bases between the two ends. CDR3 in amino acids: CASSLDYGDVSGNTIYF. As DNA, the CDR3 is TGTGCCAGCAGCTTAGATTACGGGGATGTCTCTGGAAACACCATATATTTT.

This clone was seen a single time. The V call is TRBV27, the J call TRBJ2-5; 8 bases align to TRBD1. Germline V gene sequence: CDR1 MNHEY, CDR2 SMNVEV (reference sequence). V lost 7 bases, J lost 3 bases, and 4 bases stayed unmatched. CDR3 length: 13 residues. The CDR3 sequence is CASTRTGKETQYF. The CDR3 DNA follows: TGTGCCAGCACCCGGACAGGGAAAGAGACCCAGTACTTC.

The chain is built from TRBV4-3 and TRBJ2-3; D is possibly TRBD2 (5 bases). Germline V gene data show CDR1 as LGHNA and CDR2 as YSLEER. V lost 6 bases and J lost 6, with 13 bases in between. The CDR3 is 13 residues long. The CDR3 loop is CASSPPAGDTQYF. Written as DNA, the CDR3 is TGCGCCAGCAGTCCTCCTGCGGGCGATACGCAGTATTTT.

The chain carries TRBV6-5 and TRBJ1-5, with D maybe TRBD1 (6 bases). The V end was cut by 7 bases, the J end by 0 bases, with 13 bases between. This CDR3 region has 15 residues. Per germline, CDR1 MNHEY and CDR2 SVGAGI. The CDR3 nucleotides are TGTGCCAGCACTATAGACAGGTATAGCAATCAGCCCCAGCATTTT. It is translated as CASTIDRYSNQPQHF.

The rearrangement uses TRBV5-1 and TRBJ2-1; TRBD1 agrees at 8 bases. CDR1 SGHRS and CDR2 YFSETQ come from the germline V gene. The CDR3 has 17 amino acids. After removal of 0 bases from V and 0 bases from J, the junction contained 5 bases not matched to a gene. CDR3 protein: CASSLGTGLSSYNEQFF. In DNA form, the CDR3 reads TGCGCCAGCAGCTTGGGGACAGGGCTGAGCTCCTACAATGAGCAGTTCTTC.

The chain combines TRBV7-8 with TRBJ2-7; TRBD1 agrees at 8 bases. CDR3 size: 15 residues. CDR1 is SGHVS, CDR2 FQNEAQ, per germline. V dropped 6 bases and J dropped 1; count of bases not matched to a gene: 8. As DNA, the CDR3 is TGTGCCAGCAGACCCAGACAGGGGCAGTCCTACGAGCAGTACTTC. It yields the protein CASRPRQGQSYEQYF.

This clone was found once. The rearrangement joins TRBV6-2 or TRBV6-3 to TRBJ2-1, with D tentatively TRBD2 (6 bases). Trimming removed 6 bases from V and 6 bases from J, with 12 bases in between. Germline CDR1 is MNHEY and CDR2 is SVGEGT. This CDR3 contains 13 residues. The CDR3 nucleotides are TGTGCCAGCAGCAGGGACTCAGCCAATGAGCAGTTCTTC. It is translated as CASSRDSANEQFF.

Written as DNA, the CDR3 is TGTGCCAGCAGCTCGCCCGGGACAGGGGATAATTCACCCCTCCACTTT. It yields the protein CASSSPGTGDNSPLHF. The chain is built from TRBV11-3 and TRBJ1-6; TRBD1 matches at 10 bases. V trimming: 4 bases; J trimming: 5 bases; junction bases outside the gene matches: 5. The germline V gene encodes CDR1 SGHNT and CDR2 YENEEA. The length of the CDR3 is 16 residues.